This T cell receptor (beta chain) stems from a study of CD8+CD57+ T cells in acquired aplastic anemia. Looking at the study overall: Average DNA yield from sorted CD4+ and CD8+ cells was about 3.2 ug. General study findings and limits: Patients and controls turned out to have more than 25 CD8+ CDR3 sequences in common.

V was clipped by 4 bases and J by 6 bases; unmatched bases: 10. The CDR3 totals 15 residues. The germline V gene has CDR1 SQVTM and CDR2 ANQGSEA. CDR3 and TCR beta VDJ profiling relied on genomic DNA as the template. From the reads, TCRdb called clonotypes with MiXCR, one entry per CDR3 protein. The sample records 150,000 to 200,000 distinct CDR3 sequences, around half being singletons. The sample holds one count of this clonotype. The antigen is not known. The source is a human donor in good health. This rearrangement joins TRBV29-1 to TRBJ2-1, with TRBD2 matching over 9 bases. Material for sequencing was sorted CD4+, CD8+, or CD8+CD57+ T cells (not recorded which) from PBMCs. The CDR3 sequence: CSVVKLAGRGNEQFF. DNA for the CDR3: TGCAGCGTTGTAAAGCTAGCGGGACGTGGCAATGAGCAGTTCTTC.